This T cell receptor beta chain was recovered during a study of T cells in Graves' hyperthyroidism and ophthalmopathy. General observations from the study: Blood also showed most of the thyroid clonotypes that were expanded above 0.001.

This clonotype was found many times. Its cognate antigen is unknown. RNA transcripts were the template for amplifying TCR beta CDR3 regions. HTBI primers were employed in a first-round RT-PCR of the TCR CDR3. TCRdb re-called the multiplex PCR reads through MiXCR, storing one row per CDR3 protein. The data show about 360,000 distinct CDR3 sequences, about a fifth seen once. No ophthalmopathy progression within 18 months constituted stable Graves' hyperthyroidism. In patients aged 18 to 65, hyperthyroidism was newly diagnosed, with duration under 2 months. Trimming stripped 8 bases from V and 2 bases from J, with 21 bases between. Germline V gives CDR1 LGHDT, CDR2 YNNKEL (reference sequence). The CDR3 covers 16 residues.

This sequence joins TRBV3-1 and TRBJ2-5; TRBD1 is a possible D gene (5 bases). Material for sequencing was blood. This TCR was recovered from a woman aged 18-30 years with Graves' hyperthyroidism. The CDR3 bases are TGTGCCAGCGCCTTGGCCAGGGCCTCACATCAAGAGACCCAGTACTTC. Protein sequence: CASALARASHQETQYF.